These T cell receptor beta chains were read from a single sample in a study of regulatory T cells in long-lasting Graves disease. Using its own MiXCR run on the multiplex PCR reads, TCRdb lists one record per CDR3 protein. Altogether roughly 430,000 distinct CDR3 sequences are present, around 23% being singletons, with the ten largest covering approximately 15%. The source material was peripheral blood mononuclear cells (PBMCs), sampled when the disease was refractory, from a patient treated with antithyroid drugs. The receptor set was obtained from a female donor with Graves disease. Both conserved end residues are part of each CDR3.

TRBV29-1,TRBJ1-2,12,CSVELGASGYTF
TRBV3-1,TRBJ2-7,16,CASSLGLAGNPREQYF
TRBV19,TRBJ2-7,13,CASRDGQSYEQYF
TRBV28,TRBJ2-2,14,CASEARANTGELFF
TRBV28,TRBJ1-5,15,CASPPSWGANQPQHF
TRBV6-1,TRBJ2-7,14,CASRERDRGYEQYF
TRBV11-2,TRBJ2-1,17,CASSLTTWQGSYNEQFF
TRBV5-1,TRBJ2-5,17,CASSVGTSGRSGETQYF
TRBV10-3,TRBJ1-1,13,CAISPQGAPEAFF
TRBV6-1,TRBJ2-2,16,CASRPLAAQNTGELFF
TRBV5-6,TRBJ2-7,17,CASSLKSSGRADHEQYF